Below, 24 T cell receptor beta chains from the same sample are listed, as sequenced in a study of CD4 and CD8 cells across lung adenocarcinoma regions. TCRdb fed the PCR reads into MiXCR, producing one record per CDR3 protein. The data show 3,500 to 4,500 distinct CDR3 sequences, under 80% seen once. The sequenced sample was CD4+ T cells from the center of a lung tumor. These receptors originate from a male donor with lung adenocarcinoma. The CD4 and CD8 labels of this study may be unreliable.

Sample share makes this clonotype medium-sized (0.01 to 0.1%). The gene calls are TRBV27 and TRBJ2-1, with 7 bases lining up with TRBD2. V lost 1 base, J lost 7 bases, and 7 bases stayed unmatched. This CDR3 has 15 residues. The germline CDR1 and CDR2 sequences are MNHEY and SMNVEV (reference sequence). The CDR3 is CASSLYSGSGNEQFF. The CDR3 nucleotides are TGTGCCAGCAGTTTATATAGCGGGTCTGGTAATGAGCAGTTCTTC.

The CDR3 DNA reads as TGTGCCAGCAGCTTCACTGGACAGGTTGAAGCTTTCTTT. It is translated as CASSFTGQVEAFF. V and J are TRBV7-2 and TRBJ1-1; TRBD1 matches at 7 bases. The V gene's germline CDR1 is SGHTA and CDR2 FQGNSA. The CDR3 extends over 13 amino acids. J was trimmed by 7 bases and V by 3 bases; bases with no gene match: 5.

This chain connects TRBV24-1 to TRBJ2-5; TRBD2 is a possible D gene (7 bases). The germline gives CDR1 KGHDR, CDR2 SFDVKD. The CDR3 runs 19 residues. The V end lost 4 bases, the J end lost 1 base, and 24 bases lay between the germline ends. The CDR3 bases are TGTGCCACCAGTGACCGCGTGTGGTCTGGGGGCGGGGGCCAAGAGACCCAGTACTTC. Translated, it gives CATSDRVWSGGGGQETQYF.

This clonotype was counted a few times. The rearrangement joins TRBV6-1 to TRBJ1-1; D unclear. Germline CDR1 reads MNHNS; CDR2 reads SASEGT. This CDR3 has 12 residues. V was cut by 8 bases and J by 1 base, with 8 bases left in between. The CDR3 nucleotides read TGTGCCAGCTCCGAATCGAACACTGAAGCTTTCTTT. It encodes CASSESNTEAFF.

The chain couples TRBV6-1 to TRBJ1-3, with 7 bases lining up with TRBD1. CDR3 length equals 14 residues. In germline, CDR1 is MNHNS, CDR2 SASEGT. J was trimmed by 2 bases and V by 7 bases; bases with no gene match: 5. The CDR3 DNA follows: TGTGCCAGCACTACAGGGGCGGCTGGAAACACCATATATTTT. It encodes CASTTGAAGNTIYF.

The V call is TRBV6-1, the J call TRBJ1-5; TRBD1 matches at 7 bases. This CDR3 comprises 15 residues. Per the germline V gene, CDR1 is MNHNS and CDR2 is SASEGT. J lost 0 bases, V lost 6 bases, and 5 bases had no gene match. The CDR3: CASSLGTDSNQPQHF. For the CDR3, the DNA is TGTGCCAGCAGCCTTGGGACAGATAGCAATCAGCCCCAGCATTTT.

The chain couples TRBV7-3 to TRBJ2-1; D is unclear. CDR1 SGHTA and CDR2 FQGTGA come from the germline V gene. V lost 5 bases and J lost 2, with 13 bases in between. There are 15 residues in the CDR3. Written as DNA, the CDR3 is TGTGCCAGCAGCGTCCGCAACCAACCCTACAATGAGCAGTTCTTC. Residues: CASSVRNQPYNEQFF.

Regarding this clonotype: Relative to the germline gene, one junction end is altered; a read error may explain this. The chain carries TRBV6-5 and TRBJ2-2; D not certain. The CDR3 loop spans 17 amino acids. From germline, CDR1 is MNHEY and CDR2 SVGAGI. The CDR3 nucleotides are TGTGCCAGCAGTTACTCCCCCGCTAGTGCGAACACCAGTGAGCTGTTCTTT. It specifies CASSYSPASANTSELFF.

The genes are TRBV27 and TRBJ2-1; 10 bases align to TRBD1. Gene TRBJ2-5 matches the end of the DNA better, so the J call may be wrong. The CDR3 is 18 residues long. In germline, CDR1 is MNHEY, CDR2 SMNVEV (reference sequence). The CDR3 coding sequence is TGTGCCAGCAGTTTCACGGGCGGGGGGACAGGGGCCCAAGAGACCCAGTACTTC. Its translation: CASSFTGGGTGAQETQYF.

This chain connects TRBV7-2 to TRBJ2-2, with TRBD2 as a possible D gene (6 bases). Trimming left V 2 bases short and J 7 bases short, with 20 bases between. Germline V gene lookup returns CDR1 SGHTA and CDR2 FQGNSA. There are 17 residues in the CDR3. The CDR3 region has the DNA TGTGCCAGCAGCTTATCTTCGGCTAGAATTAGCGGCGGGGAGCTGTTTTTT. Residues: CASSLSSARISGGELFF.

Only a few counts were recorded for this clonotype. The chain is built from TRBV6-1 and TRBJ2-1; D gene uncertain. The CDR3 consists of 16 residues. V was clipped by 2 bases and J by 0 bases, with 11 bases between them. CDR1 and CDR2 (germline): MNHNS, SASEGT. For the CDR3, the DNA is TGTGCCAGCAGTGAACAGTGGCGACTCTCCTACAATGAGCAGTTCTTC. It is translated as CASSEQWRLSYNEQFF.

This chain connects TRBV7-2 to TRBJ2-3; 7 bases line up with TRBD2. The V gene end was trimmed by 4 bases and the J gene end by 2 bases; junction bases not matched to a gene: 3. Looked up from germline, CDR1 is SGHTA and CDR2 is FQGNSA. The CDR3 runs to 14 residues. DNA for the CDR3: TGTGCCAGCAGCTGGGGGGGATCCACAGATACGCAGTATTTT. This codes for CASSWGGSTDTQYF.

This clonotype was observed a handful of times. The chain couples TRBV7-2 to TRBJ2-1; 8 bases are a match to TRBD1. This CDR3 has 15 amino acids. Trimming cost V 5 bases and J 12 bases; bases outside gene matches: 15. Germline-derived CDR1 and CDR2 are SGHTA and FQGNSA. CDR3 region: CASSAPGQESFGQFF. The DNA of the CDR3 is TGTGCCAGCAGCGCGCCGGGACAGGAGTCCTTCGGGCAGTTCTTC.

About this clonotype: At one end the junction does not follow the germline gene, possibly because of a read error. The chain employs TRBV7-7 and TRBJ2-7; possible D gene TRBD2, 5 bases. The DNA end lines up better with TRBJ2-5; the J call may be wrong. The length of the CDR3 is 12 residues. Looked up from germline, CDR1 is SSHAT and CDR2 is FNYEAQ (reference sequence). Written as DNA, the CDR3 is TGTGCTAGCAGCGGCAGCCAAGAGACCCAGTACTTC. The encoded protein is CASSGSQETQYF.

The chain is built from TRBV12-3 or TRBV12-4 and TRBJ2-1; D not certain. The CDR3 is 10 amino acids. The V gene lost 4 bases and the J gene lost 9 bases, with 4 bases spanning the gap. The CDR3 DNA is TGTGCCAGCAGTTGGAGTGAGCAGTTCTTC. It specifies CASSWSEQFF.

The V gene is TRBV6-5, the J gene TRBJ2-5; 10 nucleotides agree with TRBD1. Germline lookup yields CDR1 MNHEY and CDR2 SVGAGI. The CDR3 consists of 15 residues. J lost 4 bases, V lost 8 bases, and 10 bases had no gene match. The CDR3 bases are TGTGCCAGCGAGGTACTTGGGACAGGGGTAGAGACCCAGTACTTC. It is translated as CASEVLGTGVETQYF.

The sample holds a few counts of this clonotype. The chain has TRBV12-3 or TRBV12-4 and TRBJ1-3; D gene unclear. Trimming pared 3 bases from V and 0 bases from J, leaving 9 bases between. This CDR3 is built from 15 residues. The chain's CDR3 is CASSFRTSSGNTIYF. The CDR3 DNA reads as TGTGCCAGCAGTTTTCGGACCAGCTCTGGAAACACCATATATTTT.

The rearrangement joins TRBV7-2 to TRBJ2-3; TRBD2 matches 11 bases. Per germline, CDR1 SGHTA and CDR2 FQGNSA. With V trimmed by 1 base and J by 3 bases, 0 bases remained unmatched. CDR3 size: 15 residues. Written as DNA, the CDR3 is TGTGCCAGCAGCTTAGGGACTAGCGGGACAGATACGCAGTATTTT. It translates to CASSLGTSGTDTQYF.

This rearrangement joins TRBV11-2 to TRBJ2-1; 7 nucleotides agree with TRBD1. The J call is in doubt because the DNA end fits TRBJ2-7 better. This CDR3 region has 15 residues. CDR1 is SGHAT, CDR2 FQNNGV, per germline. The CDR3, as DNA: TGTGCCAGCAGAACCTACAGGGGATCCTACAATGAGCAGTACTTC. Translated: CASRTYRGSYNEQYF.

The chain carries TRBV7-2 and TRBJ2-6; D ambiguous. Germline CDR1 and CDR2: SGHTA and FQGNSA. V dropped 3 bases and J dropped 0 bases, with 9 bases sitting between them. The CDR3 extends over 16 amino acids. The CDR3 region has the DNA TGTGCCAGCAGCTTGCAGCCCCCCTCTGGGGCCAACGTCCTGACTTTC. This codes for CASSLQPPSGANVLTF.

The rearrangement joins TRBV7-6 to TRBJ1-1; no clear D. Trimming took 1 base from V and 6 from J, leaving 9 bases between them. The germline CDR1 and CDR2 sequences are SGHVS and FNYEAQ. This CDR3 comprises 13 residues. The CDR3 loop reads CASSLEFQSEAFF. The CDR3 DNA sequence: TGTGCCAGCAGCTTAGAATTCCAATCTGAAGCTTTCTTT.

The chain is built from TRBV11-3 and TRBJ2-1; 10 bases align to TRBD2. Germline CDR1 SGHNT, CDR2 YENEEA. The ends lost 6 bases at V and 7 bases at J; junction bases unmatched: 9. The CDR3 is 15 amino acids. CDR3 loop: CASSPLEGLANEQFF. For the CDR3, the DNA is TGTGCCAGCAGTCCTCTTGAGGGACTAGCGAATGAGCAGTTCTTC. Combining the CDR3 with reference TRBV11-3 and TRBJ2-1 gives the whole variable domain EAGVVQSPRYKIIEKKQPVAFWCNPISGHNTLYWYLQNLGQGPELLIRYENEEAVDDSQLPKDRFSAERLKGVDSTLKIQPAELGDSAVYLCASSPLEGLANEQFFGPGTRLTVL.

Note on this clonotype: Germline is not matched at one junction end, which may reflect a read error. This chain links TRBV10-3 with TRBJ2-4; 9 positions agree with TRBD1. The germline V gene has CDR1 ENHRY and CDR2 SYGVKD. The CDR3 has 18 amino acids. CDR3 amino acids: CAISGTGVGCSDQKIQYF. CDR3 in DNA: TGTGCCATCAGTGGGACAGGGGTAGGGTGCAGTGACCAAAAGATTCAGTACTTC.

This clonotype was found a few times. V usage is TRBV14 and J usage is TRBJ1-3; the D is unclear. This CDR3 contains 12 residues. Germline V CDR1 and CDR2: SGHDN, FVKESK. V dropped 6 bases and J dropped 10 bases, with 13 bases sitting between them. Here the CDR3 reads CASSPSRRTIYF. The DNA for the CDR3 is TGTGCCAGCAGTCCTTCAAGGAGGACCATATATTTT.